Each of the 25 T cell receptor beta chains below was sequenced from the same sample in a study of blood T cell repertoires in COVID-19. The protocol was immunoSEQ multiplex PCR, while the TCRdb copy is restricted to in-frame clones and leaves out a portion. This table has over 95,000 clones, roughly 90% appearing once. Sequencing was performed on peripheral blood. These receptors came from a human donor with acute or convalescent COVID-19. The donor label of this sample is uncertain.

In DNA, the CDR3 is TGTGCTAGTGGTCCGGGGACAGGGGGCTTGGGAAACACCATATATTTT. It translates to CASGPGTGGLGNTIYF. The rearrangement uses TRBV12-5 and TRBJ1-3; 12 bases match TRBD1. The germline gives CDR1 LGHNT, CDR2 FRNRAP. CDR3 length: 16 amino acids. V lost 5 bases and J lost 4; bases outside the gene matches: 6.

This clone was counted a few times. The rearrangement joins TRBV5-4 to TRBJ2-5; 11 bases fit TRBD2. J gave up 0 bases and V 4 bases, and 5 bases lay outside the gene matches. The CDR3 consists of 16 residues. Germline loops: CDR1 SGHNT, CDR2 YYREEE (reference sequence). CDR3 region: CASSISGGANQETQYF. CDR3 bases: TGTGCCAGCAGCATTAGCGGGGGGGCCAACCAAGAGACCCAGTACTTC.

J is TRBJ1-5 and V is TRBV5-1; D might be TRBD1 (5 bases). Trimming removed 0 bases from V and 5 bases from J, with 9 bases in between. The germline V gene has CDR1 SGHRS and CDR2 YFSETQ. CDR3 length: 14 residues. The CDR3 protein is CASSLGQIDQPQHF. In nucleotides, the CDR3 is TGCGCCAGCAGCTTGGGACAGATTGATCAGCCCCAGCATTTT. The entire variable domain, with the rest obtained from reference TRBV5-1 and TRBJ1-5, is as follows: KAGVTQTPRYLIKTRGQQVTLSCSPISGHRSVSWYQQTPGQGLQFLFEYFSETQRNKGNFPGRFSGRQFSNSRSEMNVSTLELGDSALYLCASSLGQIDQPQHFGDGTRLSIL.

The gene calls are TRBV19 and TRBJ1-1; 12 positions match TRBD1. V was clipped by 2 bases and J by 11 bases; unmatched bases: 15. The germline V gene encodes CDR1 LNHDA and CDR2 SQIVND (reference sequence). The CDR3 runs to 17 residues. For the CDR3, the DNA is TGTGCCAGTAGTATAAATTCTAGGTGGGACAGGGGGCGCGGGGCTTTCTTT. Amino acid sequence: CASSINSRWDRGRGAFF.

The CDR3 bases are TGTGCCAGCAGTTACTCGACCGGGTTTAGGACTAAGCAGTACTTC. Amino acids: CASSYSTGFRTKQYF. V usage is TRBV6-6 and J usage is TRBJ2-7, with a tentative D call TRBD2 (6 bases). Looked up from germline, CDR1 is MNHNY and CDR2 is SVGAGI (reference sequence). Trimming pared 0 bases from V and 8 bases from J, leaving 17 bases between. The CDR3 is 15 amino acids.

The V call is TRBV19, the J call TRBJ2-1; D not resolved. V shed 5 bases and J shed 5 bases, with 16 bases lying between them. From germline, CDR1 is LNHDA and CDR2 SQIVND (reference sequence). The CDR3 sequence is 15 residues long. This chain's CDR3 is CASSPPWRSDNEQFF. In DNA form, the CDR3 reads TGTGCCAGTAGTCCCCCGTGGCGGAGCGACAATGAGCAGTTCTTC.

V is TRBV7-9 and J is TRBJ2-7; D might be TRBD2 (6 bases). The CDR3 totals 17 residues. Germline lookup yields CDR1 SEHNR and CDR2 FQNEAQ (reference sequence). Trimming took 1 base from V and 2 from J, leaving 18 bases between them. For the CDR3, the DNA is TGTGCCAGCAGCTTAGGCCGGGGAGGAGGAGTCCCCTACGAGCAGTACTTC. As protein: CASSLGRGGGVPYEQYF.

V usage is TRBV6-1 and J usage is TRBJ1-2; D is ambiguous. CDR1 MNHNS and CDR2 SASEGT come from the germline V gene. The V end was cut by 3 bases, the J end by 6 bases, with 11 bases between. CDR3 length: 13 residues. The CDR3 region has the DNA TGTGCCAGCAGTGACCGATGGGCCCATGGCTACACCTTC. Its translation is CASSDRWAHGYTF.

This chain links TRBV28 with TRBJ2-1, with unresolved D. This CDR3 is built from 12 residues. Trimming removed 6 bases from V and 4 bases from J, with 7 bases in between. Germline V gene lookup returns CDR1 MDHEN and CDR2 SYDVKM. The CDR3 region is CASSRGYNEQFF. The CDR3 nucleotides are TGTGCCAGCAGCCGAGGTTACAATGAGCAGTTCTTC.

This chain connects TRBV18 to TRBJ1-5; 7 bases fit TRBD1. The trim removed 6 bases at V and 9 bases at J, leaving 8 bases unmatched. CDR3 size: 13 residues. Germline V gene data show CDR1 as KGHSH and CDR2 as LQKENI. CDR3 in DNA: TGTGCCAGCTCGTCGGGACAGTTTTTGCCCCAGCATTTT. This encodes CASSSGQFLPQHF.

The chain is built from TRBV27 and TRBJ2-2; 9 positions agree with TRBD2. This CDR3 region has 16 residues. From germline, CDR1 is MNHEY and CDR2 SMNVEV (reference sequence). V lost 3 bases to trimming and J lost 2 bases; unmatched junction nucleotides: 4. Here the CDR3 DNA reads TGTGCCAGCAGTTTGGGAGCGGGGGGTAACACCGGGGAGCTGTTTTTT. Amino acids: CASSLGAGGNTGELFF.

The gene calls are TRBV7-2 and TRBJ1-4; maybe TRBD1 (6 bases). The CDR3 spans 14 residues. V lost 7 bases and J 7 bases, leaving 16 bases between the germline ends. The V gene's germline CDR1 is SGHTA and CDR2 FQGNSA. The CDR3 sequence: CASNLAGGGEKLFF. The CDR3 region has the DNA TGTGCCAGCAACCTAGCGGGAGGGGGTGAAAAACTGTTTTTT.

The CDR3 spells CASSYGTGGRTQPQHF. In nucleotides, the CDR3 is TGTGCCAGCAGTTACGGAACAGGGGGCAGGACTCAGCCCCAGCATTTT. V usage is TRBV6-2 or TRBV6-3 and J usage is TRBJ1-5; 9 bases map to TRBD1. CDR1 and CDR2 from the germline V gene are MNHEY and SVGEGT. J gave up 6 bases and V 2 bases, and 8 bases lay outside the gene matches. CDR3 length: 16 residues.

V and J are TRBV30 and TRBJ1-1; a possible D gene is TRBD1 (5 bases). This CDR3 comprises 12 residues. The germline V and J ends were trimmed by 2 bases and 7 bases, with 11 bases remaining between them. Germline V gene lookup returns CDR1 GTSNPN and CDR2 SVGIG (reference sequence). The CDR3 DNA sequence: TGTGCCTGGAGTTCGGTGGGGGGTGAAGCTTTCTTT. Its protein product is CAWSSVGGEAFF.

The CDR3 DNA reads TGTGCCAGCAGTATTCAACTCCGGGGAGGGGCAGATACGCAGTATTTT. Protein product: CASSIQLRGGADTQYF. This sequence joins TRBV4-2 and TRBJ2-3; 7 bases are a match to TRBD2. This CDR3 spans 16 amino acids. CDR1 is LGHNA, CDR2 YNFKEQ, per germline. The V segment lost 6 bases and the J segment 4 bases; nucleotides outside the gene matches: 13.

The gene calls are TRBV4-2 and TRBJ1-2, with TRBD1 identical over 7 bases. The CDR3 spans 16 residues. Unmatched junction bases numbered 12, after V lost 3 bases and J lost 5 bases. Germline V CDR1 and CDR2: LGHNA, YNFKEQ. Here the CDR3 reads CASSHDRQGVGYGYTF. CDR3 nucleotides: TGTGCCAGCAGCCACGATCGACAGGGAGTGGGGTATGGCTACACCTTC.

The sample holds a few counts of this clone. J is TRBJ2-5 and V is TRBV4-2; maybe TRBD2 (5 bases). CDR1 is LGHNA, CDR2 YNFKEQ, per germline. This CDR3 has 16 amino acids. V lost 1 base to trimming and J lost 5 bases, with 17 bases between them. CDR3 sequence reads: CASSQGSTRGAETQYF. The CDR3 nucleotides read TGTGCCAGCAGCCAAGGGTCCACTCGGGGAGCGGAGACCCAGTACTTC.

The chain combines TRBV7-9 with TRBJ1-3; D is unclear. The length of the CDR3 is 15 residues. The V and J ends lost 4 bases and 0 bases respectively, with 10 bases between them. Germline CDR1 SEHNR, CDR2 FQNEAQ (reference sequence). The CDR3, as DNA: TGTGCCAGCAGCTCCACGTCCGGCTCTGGAAACACCATATATTTT. Its protein product is CASSSTSGSGNTIYF.

This clone was seen more than once but under ten times. The chain is built from TRBV28 and TRBJ1-5, with a weak D call TRBD1 (5 bases). Trimming took off 3 bases at V and 0 bases at J, with 21 bases between the two ends. The germline CDR1 and CDR2 sequences are MDHEN and SYDVKM. The CDR3 covers 19 residues. This chain's CDR3 is CASSFIGRQSSFSNQPQHF. For the CDR3, the DNA is TGTGCCAGCAGTTTTATCGGGCGACAGTCGTCCTTTAGCAATCAGCCCCAGCATTTT.

As for this clone: The same CDR3 also results from other DNA sequences found in this sample. The genes are TRBV5-4 and TRBJ2-7; the D gene is possibly TRBD2 (6 bases). Trimming pared 1 base from V and 2 bases from J, leaving 10 bases between. The CDR3 loop spans 14 amino acids. The V gene's germline CDR1 is SGHNT and CDR2 YYREEE (reference sequence). The CDR3 DNA follows: TGTGCCAGCAGCTTGCCGGGAGCCGCCTACGAGCAGTACTTC. This translates into CASSLPGAAYEQYF.

V and J are TRBV30 and TRBJ1-4; 8 bases are shared with TRBD1. The CDR3 contains 16 residues. J lost 6 bases, V lost 1 base, and 10 bases had no gene match. The germline CDR1 and CDR2 sequences are GTSNPN and SVGIG (reference sequence). CDR3 amino acids: CAWSGTFSTGDEKLFF. The DNA for the CDR3 is TGTGCCTGGAGTGGCACCTTCTCGACAGGGGATGAAAAACTGTTTTTT.

The gene calls are TRBV5-1 and TRBJ2-1, with TRBD1 identical over 9 bases. Losses at the gene ends were 3 bases for V and 2 bases for J; bases not matched to a gene: 3. From germline, CDR1 is SGHRS and CDR2 YFSETQ. CDR3 length: 15 amino acids. In nucleotides, the CDR3 is TGCGCCAGCAGCTCTACAGGGGGCACCTACAATGAGCAGTTCTTC. Translated, it gives CASSSTGGTYNEQFF.

V usage is TRBV20-1 and J usage is TRBJ2-7; the D gene is possibly TRBD1 (6 bases). From germline, CDR1 is DFQATT and CDR2 SNEGSKA (reference sequence). Trimming took off 3 bases at V and 0 bases at J, with 15 bases between the two ends. This CDR3 has 15 residues. The chain's CDR3 is CSASTGSIVSYEQYF. CDR3 DNA sequence: TGCAGTGCTAGTACAGGGTCCATAGTCTCCTACGAGCAGTACTTC.

V usage is TRBV24-1 and J usage is TRBJ2-5; 7 bases align to TRBD2. With V trimmed by 10 bases and J by 4 bases, 2 bases remained unmatched. Germline CDR1 KGHDR, CDR2 SFDVKD. The CDR3 contains 11 residues. The CDR3 region is CATGEGETQYF. The CDR3 DNA reads TGTGCCACGGGGGAGGGAGAGACCCAGTACTTC.

The CDR3 reads CASSFDSAEQYF. CDR3 bases: TGTGCCAGCAGCTTCGACAGTGCAGAGCAGTACTTC. The chain is built from TRBV5-4 and TRBJ2-7; a weak D match, TRBD1 (5 bases). The germline V and J ends were trimmed by 2 bases and 7 bases, with 10 bases remaining between them. The CDR3 totals 12 residues. The germline V gene has CDR1 SGHNT and CDR2 YYREEE (reference sequence).